Here is one TCR beta chain with its context. Its antigen is unknown. Terminally differentiated effector memory CD45RA+ cells were left out of the naive CD8 fraction, which was CD45RO-negative and positively selected for CCR7. Healthy HIV-negative adults with no recent acute infections or vaccinations were recruited as donors. TCRdb keeps only in-frame clones here, not all; method: immunoSEQ multiplex PCR. The data show more than 550,000 clones, approximately 90% seen once. From germline, CDR1 is SGHRS and CDR2 YFSETQ. The CDR3 totals 15 residues. Trimming took 4 bases from V and 1 from J, leaving 13 bases between them. This entry comes from a study of shared clonotypes between healthy human individuals. Broader study findings: Relative to their counterparts shared across all four donors, non-shared clonotypes exhibited diminished generation probabilities. Approximately 4.9% of naive CD4 clonotypes were shared across four donors. Generally, naive subsets came out with larger estimated richness than memory subsets.

The chain carries TRBV5-1 and TRBJ2-3; D not certain. The TCR sequence derives from a man between 25 and 39 years old in good health. Specimen: naive CD8+ T cells sorted from blood. CDR3 sequence reads: CASSGDSFGTDTQYF. The CDR3 coding sequence is TGCGCCAGCAGCGGAGACTCCTTTGGCACAGATACGCAGTATTTT.